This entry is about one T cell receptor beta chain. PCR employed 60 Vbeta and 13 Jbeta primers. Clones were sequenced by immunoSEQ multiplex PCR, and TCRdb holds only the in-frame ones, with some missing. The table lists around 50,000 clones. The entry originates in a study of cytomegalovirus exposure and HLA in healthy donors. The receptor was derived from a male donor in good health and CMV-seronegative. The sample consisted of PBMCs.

The CDR3 DNA is TGTGCCTGGAGTACAACGACAGGGTCGAACACTGAAGCTTTCTTT. As protein: CAWSTTTGSNTEAFF. The chain is built from TRBV30 and TRBJ1-1; 7 bases align to TRBD1. The CDR3 is 15 residues long. Germline CDR1 reads GTSNPN; CDR2 reads SVGIG (reference sequence). V dropped 2 bases and J dropped 1; count of bases not matched to a gene: 7.